This is a list of T cell receptor beta chains from one sample in a study of T cell responses to AZD1222 COVID-19 vaccine. Method: immunoSEQ multiplex PCR; TCRdb's copy keeps in-frame clones and lacks some. The sample records some 79,000 clones, around 82% being singletons. Sample: peripheral blood, taken 28 days after the second AZD1222 dose. The receptors shown here come from an adult who received the AZD1222 COVID-19 vaccine. CDR3s include the opening cysteine and the closing phenylalanine or tryptophan. The order of the fields is D gene, V gene, J gene, CDR3 length, clone size, CDR3 protein, CDR3 DNA. The D gene is left open where the match is weak. The size entry is marked missing in some rows and otherwise reads once, few, many or a size class.

D: -
V: TRBV21-1
J: TRBJ2-3
length: 16
size: -
CDR3: CASSKGSRDLTDTQYF
DNA: TGTGCCAGCAGCAAAGGGAGCCGGGATCTCACAGATACGCAGTATTTT

D: -
V: TRBV2
J: TRBJ1-5
length: 14
size: -
CDR3: CASRANGGNQPQHF
DNA: TGTGCCAGCAGGGCCAATGGGGGCAATCAGCCCCAGCATTTT

D: TRBD1
V: TRBV7-2
J: TRBJ2-6
length: 16
size: -
CDR3: CASSRTGVSGANVLTF
DNA: TGTGCCAGCAGCCGGACAGGGGTGTCGGGGGCCAACGTCCTGACTTTC

D: -
V: TRBV18
J: TRBJ2-7
length: 13
size: once
CDR3: CASSPRMMDEQYF
DNA: TGTGCCAGCTCACCAAGGATGATGGACGAGCAGTACTTC

D: -
V: TRBV28
J: TRBJ1-6
length: 14
size: -
CDR3: CASSFSGRNSPLHF
DNA: TGTGCCAGCAGTTTTTCGGGACGTAATTCACCCCTCCACTTT

D: -
V: TRBV3-1/TRBV3-2
J: TRBJ1-1
length: 17
size: -
CDR3: CASSQDRRGAGEAEAFF
DNA: TGTGCCAGCAGCCAAGATCGCAGGGGCGCGGGAGAGGCTGAAGCTTTCTTT

D: TRBD2
V: TRBV25-1
J: TRBJ2-1
length: 15
size: -
CDR3: CASSGGLAGVNEQFF
DNA: TGTGCCAGCAGTGGGGGACTAGCGGGAGTAAATGAGCAGTTCTTC

D: TRBD2
V: TRBV19
J: TRBJ2-7
length: 13
size: -
CDR3: CASALAGGSEQYF
DNA: TGTGCCAGCGCCCTCGCGGGAGGGTCCGAGCAGTACTTC

D: -
V: TRBV19
J: TRBJ2-5
length: 16
size: once
CDR3: CASSPAGGTTGETQYF
DNA: TGTGCCAGTAGCCCCGCCGGGGGTACCACCGGGGAGACCCAGTACTTC

D: -
V: TRBV7-9
J: TRBJ2-2
length: 16
size: -
CDR3: CASSLAAGTSTGELFF
DNA: TGTGCCAGCAGCTTAGCCGCCGGGACCAGCACCGGGGAGCTGTTTTTT

D: -
V: TRBV19
J: TRBJ2-7
length: 12
size: -
CDR3: CASKDPGDEQYF
DNA: TGTGCCAGTAAGGATCCCGGGGACGAGCAGTACTTC

D: -
V: TRBV19
J: TRBJ1-5
length: 16
size: -
CDR3: CASSLLRGEGNQPQHF
DNA: TGTGCCAGTAGTCTCCTAAGGGGGGAAGGCAATCAGCCCCAGCATTTT

D: TRBD2
V: TRBV6-2/TRBV6-3
J: TRBJ2-7
length: 16
size: -
CDR3: CASRPFPGLVGSEQYF
DNA: TGTGCCAGCAGGCCTTTCCCGGGACTAGTCGGCTCCGAGCAGTACTTC

D: TRBD1
V: TRBV4-2
J: TRBJ2-1
length: 15
size: few
CDR3: CASSPRQGAYNEQFF
DNA: TGTGCCAGCAGCCCCAGGCAGGGGGCCTACAATGAGCAGTTCTTC

D: -
V: TRBV19
J: TRBJ1-3
length: 15
size: -
CDR3: CASSIMGRSGNTIYF
DNA: TGTGCCAGTAGTATCATGGGCAGGTCTGGAAACACCATATATTTT

D: TRBD2
V: TRBV11-2
J: TRBJ2-1
length: 15
size: -
CDR3: CASSSSGVSYNEQFF
DNA: TGTGCCAGCAGCTCTAGCGGGGTCTCCTACAATGAGCAGTTCTTC

D: TRBD1
V: TRBV2
J: TRBJ2-7
length: 15
size: -
CDR3: CASSPQGISSYEQYF
DNA: TGTGCCAGCAGCCCACAGGGGATAAGTTCCTACGAGCAGTACTTC

D: -
V: TRBV18
J: TRBJ1-2
length: 13
size: few
CDR3: CASSPWGHYGYTF
DNA: TGTGCCAGCTCACCATGGGGCCACTACGGCTACACCTTC

D: TRBD1
V: TRBV7-6
J: TRBJ1-5
length: 15
size: -
CDR3: CASSLGDRANQPQHF
DNA: TGTGCCAGCAGCTTAGGAGACAGGGCCAATCAGCCCCAGCATTTT

D: -
V: TRBV4-2
J: TRBJ2-1
length: 17
size: few
CDR3: CASSQDMRGKGYNEQFF
DNA: TGTGCCAGCAGCCAAGATATGCGGGGCAAGGGCTACAATGAGCAGTTCTTC

D: -
V: TRBV30
J: TRBJ2-5
length: 13
size: -
CDR3: CAWSFERKETQYF
DNA: TGTGCCTGGAGTTTTGAGCGGAAAGAGACCCAGTACTTC

D: TRBD2
V: TRBV6-7
J: TRBJ2-3
length: 16
size: -
CDR3: CASGQFSGNLRDTQYF
DNA: TGTGCCAGCGGGCAGTTTAGCGGGAACCTCAGGGATACGCAGTATTTT

D: -
V: TRBV7-3
J: TRBJ2-1
length: 12
size: -
CDR3: CASSLTGNEQFF
DNA: TGTGCCAGCAGCTTAACGGGCAATGAGCAGTTCTTC

D: TRBD1
V: TRBV7-2
J: TRBJ1-2
length: 13
size: -
CDR3: CASRVDRGNGYTF
DNA: TGTGCCAGCAGGGTGGACAGGGGGAATGGCTACACCTTC

D: -
V: TRBV6-5
J: TRBJ2-3
length: 14
size: -
CDR3: CASSPRLARDTQYF
DNA: TGTGCCAGCAGTCCCCGACTCGCGAGGGATACGCAGTATTTT

D: TRBD1
V: TRBV2
J: TRBJ2-3
length: 16
size: -
CDR3: CASRAHRGQGTDTQYF
DNA: TGTGCCAGCAGAGCTCACAGGGGACAAGGCACAGATACGCAGTATTTT

D: -
V: TRBV2
J: TRBJ1-5
length: 15
size: -
CDR3: CASRQPGAGNQPQHF
DNA: TGTGCCAGCAGACAACCAGGGGCAGGTAATCAGCCCCAGCATTTT

D: -
V: TRBV28
J: TRBJ2-7
length: 13
size: -
CDR3: CASSLSETYEQYF
DNA: TGTGCCAGCAGTTTATCAGAAACCTACGAGCAGTACTTC

D: TRBD1
V: TRBV4-3
J: TRBJ1-6
length: 18
size: once
CDR3: CASSQDWDNRGRDSPLHF
DNA: TGCGCCAGCAGCCAAGACTGGGACAACAGGGGTAGGGATTCACCCCTCCACTTT

D: -
V: TRBV3-1/TRBV3-2
J: TRBJ1-5
length: 12
size: -
CDR3: CASSGGFGPQHF
DNA: TGTGCCAGTAGCGGGGGGTTCGGGCCCCAGCATTTT

D: -
V: TRBV7-2
J: TRBJ1-5
length: 15
size: -
CDR3: CASSPQGGESQPQHF
DNA: TGTGCCAGCAGCCCGCAGGGTGGGGAGAGTCAGCCCCAGCATTTT

D: TRBD1
V: TRBV5-8
J: TRBJ1-1
length: 15
size: -
CDR3: CAGPGTGLMNTEAFF
DNA: TGTGCCGGGCCCGGGACAGGGCTTATGAACACTGAAGCTTTCTTT

D: TRBD1
V: TRBV30
J: TRBJ1-2
length: 14
size: -
CDR3: CAWSRDRGNYGYTF
DNA: TGTGCCTGGAGCCGGGACAGGGGTAACTATGGCTACACCTTC

D: TRBD1
V: TRBV7-6
J: TRBJ2-2
length: 17
size: -
CDR3: CASSLNLGQGETGELFF
DNA: TGTGCCAGCAGCTTAAACCTCGGACAGGGAGAAACCGGGGAGCTGTTTTTT

D: -
V: TRBV28
J: TRBJ2-7
length: 14
size: -
CDR3: CASSFSLSSYEQYF
DNA: TGTGCCAGCAGTTTCTCCCTTTCCTCCTACGAGCAGTACTTC

D: TRBD1
V: TRBV5-6
J: TRBJ1-1
length: 12
size: -
CDR3: CASSARQGEAFF
DNA: TGTGCCAGCAGCGCCCGACAGGGCGAAGCTTTCTTT

D: TRBD1
V: TRBV24-1
J: TRBJ2-7
length: 17
size: -
CDR3: CATSDSSSGTGEYEQYF
DNA: TGTGCCACCAGTGATTCTTCCTCCGGGACAGGGGAATACGAGCAGTACTTC

D: TRBD2
V: TRBV28
J: TRBJ2-4
length: 16
size: -
CDR3: CASSFSSGLEVNIQYF
DNA: TGTGCCAGCAGTTTTTCTAGCGGGTTGGAAGTAAACATTCAGTACTTC

D: TRBD2
V: TRBV19
J: TRBJ2-1
length: 14
size: few
CDR3: CASSDLGGANEQFF
DNA: TGTGCCAGTAGCGACCTCGGGGGGGCGAATGAGCAGTTCTTC

D: -
V: TRBV21-1
J: TRBJ2-5
length: 14
size: -
CDR3: CASRDGTVQETQYF
DNA: TGTGCCAGCAGGGACGGGACAGTTCAAGAGACCCAGTACTTC

D: TRBD2
V: TRBV28
J: TRBJ2-7
length: 14
size: few
CDR3: CASSFLAGTGEQYF
DNA: TGTGCCAGCAGTTTTTTAGCGGGAACGGGGGAGCAGTACTTC

D: -
V: TRBV7-2
J: TRBJ2-3
length: 14
size: few
CDR3: CASSLNPGTYTQYF
DNA: TGTGCCAGCAGCTTAAATCCCGGGACTTATACGCAGTATTTT

D: -
V: TRBV5-6
J: TRBJ2-7
length: 15
size: -
CDR3: CASSLQGSYSYEQYF
DNA: TGTGCCAGCAGCTTGCAGGGCAGTTACTCCTACGAGCAGTACTTC

D: -
V: TRBV12-3/TRBV12-4
J: TRBJ1-5
length: 13
size: -
CDR3: CASSLASGQPQHF
DNA: TGTGCCAGCAGCCTCGCCAGTGGCCAGCCCCAGCATTTT

D: TRBD1
V: TRBV6-5
J: TRBJ2-2
length: 15
size: once
CDR3: CASSYAGQGTGELFF
DNA: TGTGCCAGCAGTTACGCGGGACAGGGCACCGGGGAGCTGTTTTTT

D: -
V: TRBV7-3
J: TRBJ2-1
length: 14
size: -
CDR3: CASSDRGSYNEQFF
DNA: TGTGCCAGCAGCGATAGGGGCTCCTACAATGAGCAGTTCTTC

D: -
V: TRBV7-7
J: TRBJ2-6
length: 17
size: -
CDR3: CASSLTSYGAGANVLTF
DNA: TGTGCCAGCAGCCTCACGTCTTACGGGGCTGGGGCCAACGTCCTGACTTTC

D: TRBD1
V: TRBV29-1
J: TRBJ2-1
length: 14
size: once
CDR3: CSVETGTGGREQFF
DNA: TGCAGCGTAGAGACCGGGACAGGGGGTCGGGAGCAGTTCTTC

D: -
V: TRBV16
J: TRBJ1-4
length: 12
size: -
CDR3: CASSQLGEKLFF
DNA: TGTGCCAGCAGCCAATTGGGCGAAAAACTGTTTTTT

D: -
V: TRBV2
J: TRBJ2-6
length: 15
size: -
CDR3: CASSRDNFGANVLTF
DNA: TGTGCCAGCAGTCGAGACAATTTTGGGGCCAACGTCCTGACTTTC

D: -
V: TRBV19
J: TRBJ1-1
length: 15
size: -
CDR3: CASSMWGAINTEAFF
DNA: TGTGCCAGTAGTATGTGGGGGGCGATCAACACTGAAGCTTTCTTT

D: TRBD2
V: TRBV25-1
J: TRBJ2-1
length: 15
size: -
CDR3: CASSDTSGSYNEQFF
DNA: TGTGCCAGCAGTGACACTAGCGGCTCCTACAATGAGCAGTTCTTC

D: TRBD2
V: TRBV4-1
J: TRBJ2-7
length: 17
size: -
CDR3: CASSKGLAGNPPHEQYF
DNA: TGCGCCAGCAGCAAGGGACTAGCGGGAAACCCACCCCACGAGCAGTACTTC

D: TRBD1
V: TRBV9
J: TRBJ1-4
length: 15
size: -
CDR3: CASSFRQGPNEKLFF
DNA: TGTGCCAGCAGCTTTCGACAGGGACCGAATGAAAAACTGTTTTTT

D: -
V: TRBV6-5
J: TRBJ1-5
length: 14
size: few
CDR3: CASSYSIGSQPQHF
DNA: TGTGCCAGCAGTTACTCGATAGGGAGTCAGCCCCAGCATTTT